This TCR beta chain was identified in a study of cytomegalovirus exposure and HLA in healthy donors (dated by TCRdb to 2015 to 2018). With respect to the entire study: According to a later analysis, one platform produced both the 110 or so validation repertoires and the 666 repertoires of the first cohort. The study was designed to test whether signatures of past pathogen exposure could be identified by cataloging public T cell receptors. A separate validation cohort of over a hundred different subjects was used in addition to the roughly 670-subject first cohort. High-throughput TCR immunosequencing, statistical association of individual TCRs with disease status, and machine learning were combined to predict cytomegalovirus infection status. Overall results and qualifications from the work: Cytomegalovirus status was reported to be diagnosed by the classifier with high specificity and sensitivity in both the original and validation cohorts. The authors suggested that the approach could potentially be generalized to other disease states and immunological phenotypes. While some public TCRs were present in many individuals, most TCR sequences turned up only very rarely across donors. In vitro tests confirmed that a few of the cytomegalovirus-associated TCR beta chains recognize cytomegalovirus antigens. The study gave a list of 150 to 200 TCR beta chains associated with cytomegalovirus. In a later analysis, TCRs clustered in the first cohort were found to also tend to co-occur in the approximately 120 validation repertoires, with over 90% of cluster scores above 0. All 120 or so repertoires were used to score co-occurrence in the validation cohort in a later analysis, because that analysis had no HLA typing for the cohort.

In the case of this clone: Its binding antigen is unknown. No qualities accompany the bases; no much larger clone lies one base away.

The donors belonged to the validation cohort of around 120 subjects, which was separate from the 666-subject first cohort. CDR1 and CDR2 were assigned from the germline V gene as KGHSH and LQKENI. Trimming removed 2 bases from V and 3 bases from J, leaving 11 bases between the germline ends. The CDR3 runs 14 residues from the cysteine to the valine. The sequence is cut down to CDR3 DNA, 42 bases in frame from base 1. Libraries came from the immunoSEQ multiplex PCR assay. The published analysis was carried out like this. A statistical classification framework was built to diagnose cytomegalovirus status from the catalog of TCR beta chain sequences. TCRdb limited this immuneACCESS table to in-frame rearrangements with V and J called. A share of clones is missing; checked studies link under half to unresolved V genes, and the rest is unexplained. V and J calls and clone size are as listed in that table; D and trimming were resolved from the DNA. The sample table contains some 110,000 clones; only one count was recorded for less than 90% of them. The ten largest account for 1.5% to 2% of the sample.

This TCR was recovered from a young woman in good health and CMV-seropositive. The sample was PBMCs. Recombination connected TRBV18 to TRBJ2-7; the best D guess is TRBD2, with 6 bases matching. The encoded CDR3 is CASSPGLANYEQYV. The DNA sequence reads TGTGCCAGCTCACCAGGGCTAGCGAACTACGAGCAGTACGTC.